The entry that follows covers one TCR beta chain sequence. Sequenced by immunoSEQ multiplex PCR; TCRdb stores in-frame clones only, minus some. The sample gives approximately 120,000 clones, 92% of which show up once; approximately 0.58% is in the top ten. The germline CDR1 and CDR2 sequences are SEHNR and FQNEAQ (reference sequence). The CDR3 runs 18 residues. The trim removed 5 bases at V and 0 bases at J, leaving 5 bases unmatched. The data derive from a study of control samples from healthy donors and cancer patients. Input material: PBMCs. The J gene is TRBJ2-6, the V gene TRBV7-9; 12 bases map to TRBD2. The clonotype originates from a man older than 75 with head and neck cancer. CDR3 loop: CASSHQLAGGSGANVLTF. CDR3 nucleotide sequence: TGTGCCAGCAGCCACCAACTAGCGGGGGGCTCTGGGGCCAACGTCCTGACTTTC.